This T cell receptor (beta chain) was retrieved from a study of T cell responses to AZD1222 COVID-19 vaccine. The trim removed 0 bases at V and 6 bases at J, leaving 4 bases unmatched. The germline gives CDR1 LNHNV, CDR2 YYDKDF (reference sequence). There are 15 residues in the CDR3. Study findings and constraints: An increase in Spike-specific TCR breadth and depth was observed after two AZD1222 doses. Among vaccine-associated CD4 TCRs, coverage spanned spike, with dominance at 160-218 and 743-854.

Clones were sequenced by immunoSEQ multiplex PCR, and TCRdb holds only the in-frame ones, with some missing. The table includes 100,000 or so clones, around 90% detected once. Notes on this clone: What it binds is unknown.

Material: peripheral blood, obtained 28 days after the second AZD1222 dose. The chain has TRBV15 and TRBJ2-1; 8 bases fit TRBD1. The sequence derives from an adult who received the AZD1222 COVID-19 vaccine. The CDR3 spells CATSRDRGPSNEQFF. CDR3 in DNA: TGTGCCACCAGCAGAGACAGGGGGCCAAGCAATGAGCAGTTCTTC.